This T cell receptor (beta chain) emerged from a study of T cells after yellow fever vaccination. Overall study: Fractions of low cell number were prepared using SMART-Seq v4 Ultra Low Input.

The germline V gene has CDR1 MNHEY and CDR2 SVGEGT. V shed 4 bases and J shed 6 bases, with 10 bases lying between them. This CDR3 spans 13 amino acids. TCRdb fed the 5' RACE reads into MiXCR, producing one record per CDR3 protein. Of some 600,000 distinct CDR3 sequences listed, about 12% are singletons. J is TRBJ2-1 and V is TRBV6-2 or TRBV6-3, with unresolved D. This TCR came from a man aged 25 to 40 who received the YFV17D yellow fever vaccine. The specimen was PBMCs, collected on the day of the yellow fever booster vaccination. CDR3 coding DNA: TGTGCCAGCAGTTCCCCCGTCGTCAATGAGCAGTTCTTC. Encoded protein: CASSSPVVNEQFF.